This T cell receptor beta chain was obtained from a study of regulatory T cells in long-lasting Graves disease. There are many counts of this clonotype. CDR3 length: 14 residues. In germline, CDR1 is MNHEY, CDR2 SVGEGT. The trim removed 6 bases at V and 6 bases at J, leaving 11 bases unmatched. Researchers made TCR beta libraries by using iRepertoire HTBI primers and running Arm-PCR on CDR3 regions. TCRdb independently ran MiXCR on the multiplex PCR reads; one entry per CDR3 protein. There are some 240,000 distinct CDR3 sequences in the sample; approximately 18% occur only once, and 12% lies in the top ten. Time point reported: newly diagnosed GD, antithyroid drugs for less than 3 months. From RNA extracted from PBMCs, the TCR library was made. This sample was shared with a second study, whose subject was T cells in Graves' hyperthyroidism and ophthalmopathy.

Sequences were derived from peripheral blood mononuclear cells (PBMCs), sampled at new diagnosis, from a patient treated with antithyroid drugs. This receptor was taken from a woman aged 25 to 39 with Graves disease. The genes are TRBV6-2 or TRBV6-3 and TRBJ2-7; 7 positions match TRBD2. The CDR3 bases are TGTGCCAGCAGAAAGACTAGCACTCAGGGCGAGCAGTACTTC. This translates into CASRKTSTQGEQYF.